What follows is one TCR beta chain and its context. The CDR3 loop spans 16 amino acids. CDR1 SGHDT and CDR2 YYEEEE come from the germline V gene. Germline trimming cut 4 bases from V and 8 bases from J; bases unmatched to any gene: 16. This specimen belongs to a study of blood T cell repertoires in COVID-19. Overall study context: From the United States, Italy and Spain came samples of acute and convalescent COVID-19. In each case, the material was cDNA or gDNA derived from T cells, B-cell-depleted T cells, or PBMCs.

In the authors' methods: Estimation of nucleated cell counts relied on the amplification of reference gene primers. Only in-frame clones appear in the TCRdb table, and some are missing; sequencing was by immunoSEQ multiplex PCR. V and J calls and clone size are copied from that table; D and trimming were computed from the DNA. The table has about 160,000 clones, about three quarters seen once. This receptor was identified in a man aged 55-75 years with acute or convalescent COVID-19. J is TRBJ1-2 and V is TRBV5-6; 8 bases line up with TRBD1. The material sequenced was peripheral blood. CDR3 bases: TGTGCCAGCAGCCCAGGCTACCGGGACAGGACCTCCGGCTACACCTTC. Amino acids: CASSPGYRDRTSGYTF.